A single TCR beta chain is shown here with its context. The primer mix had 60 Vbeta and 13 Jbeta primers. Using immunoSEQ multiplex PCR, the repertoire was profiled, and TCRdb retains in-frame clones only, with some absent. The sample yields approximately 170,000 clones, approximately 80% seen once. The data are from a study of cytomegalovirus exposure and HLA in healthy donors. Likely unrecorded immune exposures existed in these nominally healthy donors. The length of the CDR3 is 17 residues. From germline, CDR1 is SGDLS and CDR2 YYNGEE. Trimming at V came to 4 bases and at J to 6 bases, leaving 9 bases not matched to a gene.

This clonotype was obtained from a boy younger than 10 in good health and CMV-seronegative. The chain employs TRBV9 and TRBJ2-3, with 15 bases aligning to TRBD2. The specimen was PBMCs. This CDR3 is CASSPGGLAGGSDTQYF. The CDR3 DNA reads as TGTGCCAGCAGCCCGGGGGGACTAGCGGGAGGTTCGGATACGCAGTATTTT.